The clone carrying this TCR beta chain was detected a few times. The V gene's germline CDR1 is SGHTA and CDR2 FQGNSA. V lost 5 bases and J lost 7; bases outside the gene matches: 9. The CDR3 loop spans 15 amino acids. This sample is part of a study of blood T cell repertoires in COVID-19. Sequencing used immunoSEQ multiplex PCR; TCRdb keeps in-frame clones, though not all of them. The sample holds over 100,000 clones, 81% seen once. The sequencing input was peripheral blood. This chain uses TRBV7-2 with TRBJ1-2; 11 positions match TRBD1. This sequence originates from a woman aged 55-69 years with active or convalescent COVID-19. CDR3 sequence (DNA): TGTGCCAGCAGCCCGGGGACAGGGGGTTCGTTTGGCTACACCTTC. Translated: CASSPGTGGSFGYTF.